The 23 T cell receptor beta chains presented below share a single source sample, sequenced in a study of cytomegalovirus exposure and HLA in healthy donors. PCR primers comprised 60 Vbeta and 13 Jbeta primers. The protocol was immunoSEQ multiplex PCR, while the TCRdb copy is restricted to in-frame clones and leaves out a portion. The table includes around 130,000 clones, 70% to 75% detected once. Sequencing input: PBMCs. These receptor sequences come from a man in his thirties or forties in good health and CMV-seronegative.

This clone was seen a single time. This chain connects TRBV4-1 to TRBJ1-1, with no clear D. The CDR3 contains 16 residues. Looked up from germline, CDR1 is MGHRA and CDR2 is YSYEKL. V gave up 0 bases and J gave up 0 bases, with 11 bases separating them. This CDR3 is CASSQDLGSMNTEAFF. CDR3 nucleotide sequence: TGCGCCAGCAGCCAAGATCTCGGTTCGATGAACACTGAAGCTTTCTTT.

The CDR3, as DNA: TGTGCCAGCAGCTTAGGACAGGGGAGTATCGCCTATAATTCACCCCTCCACTTT. Amino acid sequence: CASSLGQGSIAYNSPLHF. J is TRBJ1-6 and V is TRBV7-9; 8 nucleotides match TRBD1. After removal of 1 base from V and 2 bases from J, the junction contained 7 bases not matched to a gene. From germline, CDR1 is SEHNR and CDR2 FQNEAQ (reference sequence). The CDR3 extends over 18 amino acids.

This clone was detected only a few times. This chain joins TRBV7-9 and TRBJ2-5; D is perhaps TRBD2 (5 bases). Germline assignment: CDR1 SEHNR and CDR2 FQNEAQ (reference sequence). V was shortened by 4 bases and J by 5 bases, with 5 bases between the two germline ends. The CDR3 has 11 residues. The CDR3 spells CASSSGETQYF. CDR3 nucleotide sequence: TGTGCCAGCAGCTCGGGGGAGACCCAGTACTTC.

In this sample, this clone turned up a few times. The V and J genes are TRBV13 and TRBJ2-2; TRBD2 matches 11 bases. Germline lookup yields CDR1 PRHDT and CDR2 FYEKMQ (reference sequence). V was clipped by 5 bases and J by 3 bases; unmatched bases: 5. The CDR3 loop spans 16 amino acids. The CDR3 protein is CASSTRTSGYTGELFF. The DNA of the CDR3 is TGTGCCAGCAGCACCCGGACTAGCGGGTACACCGGGGAGCTGTTTTTT.

The chain links TRBV10-3 to TRBJ2-3; D is possibly TRBD1 (5 bases). The CDR3 length is 14 residues. The germline V gene encodes CDR1 ENHRY and CDR2 SYGVKD. The V and J ends lost 4 bases and 0 bases respectively, with 8 bases between them. CDR3 sequence reads: CAISVTASTDTQYF. The CDR3 nucleotides read TGTGCCATCAGTGTGACAGCTAGCACAGATACGCAGTATTTT.

The V gene is TRBV27, the J gene TRBJ2-7; D is possibly TRBD1 (5 bases). The V end lost 4 bases, the J end lost 6 bases, and 16 bases lay between the germline ends. In germline, CDR1 is MNHEY, CDR2 SMNVEV (reference sequence). The CDR3 covers 14 residues. CDR3 in DNA: TGTGCCAGCAGTTCCAACCCGAAGGGGTTCGAGCAGTACTTC. This sequence encodes CASSSNPKGFEQYF.

The chain combines TRBV7-6 with TRBJ2-5; 14 bases map to TRBD2. CDR3 length: 17 amino acids. V was clipped by 1 base and J by 5 bases; unmatched bases: 6. Germline V CDR1 and CDR2: SGHVS, FNYEAQ. The CDR3 is CASSLGGLAGVGETQYF. DNA of the CDR3: TGTGCCAGCAGCTTAGGGGGACTAGCGGGAGTCGGGGAGACCCAGTACTTC.

The rearrangement links TRBV5-8 to TRBJ1-2, with a weak D call TRBD1 (5 bases). Germline CDR1 and CDR2: SGHTS and YDEGEE. The CDR3 extends over 15 amino acids. Trimming removed 4 bases from V and 0 bases from J, with 13 bases in between. The CDR3 DNA is TGTGCCAGCAGCCACCTACAGGTGACTAACTATGGCTACACCTTC. Its translation: CASSHLQVTNYGYTF.

This clone was detected only a few times. J is TRBJ1-2 and V is TRBV6-6; TRBD1 might be the D (6 bases). CDR3 length: 16 amino acids. With 0 bases removed from V and 1 base from J, the gap between germline ends came to 12 bases. Germline V CDR1 and CDR2: MNHNY, SVGAGI (reference sequence). The CDR3 protein is CASSYSTGSFNYGYTF. CDR3 DNA sequence: TGTGCCAGCAGTTACTCGACAGGAAGTTTTAACTATGGCTACACCTTC.

This chain connects TRBV27 to TRBJ2-7; a weak D match, TRBD2 (5 bases). This CDR3 is built from 13 residues. Looked up from germline, CDR1 is MNHEY and CDR2 is SMNVEV (reference sequence). The ends were cut back, 3 bases at V and 8 bases at J, with 14 bases in the middle. CDR3 region: CASSLLGKSKQYF. CDR3 nucleotides: TGTGCCAGCAGTTTGCTCGGGAAATCAAAGCAGTACTTC.

The CDR3 spells CASSRVLTQYF. The CDR3 DNA reads as TGTGCCAGCAGCCGGGTATTGACCCAGTACTTC. The chain joins TRBV7-2 to TRBJ2-5; D not certain. The germline V gene encodes CDR1 SGHTA and CDR2 FQGNSA. The CDR3 has 11 residues. The germline V and J ends were trimmed by 5 bases and 7 bases, with 8 bases remaining between them.

The gene calls are TRBV10-3 and TRBJ2-6, with 11 positions matching TRBD2. CDR1 is ENHRY, CDR2 SYGVKD, per germline. The junction had 4 bases not matched to a gene; V was cut back by 6 bases and J by 0 bases. The CDR3 contains 17 residues. The CDR3 bases are TGTGCCATCAGGGGACTAGCGGCGACCTCTGGGGCCAACGTCCTGACTTTC. Its protein is CAIRGLAATSGANVLTF.

The gene calls are TRBV7-9 and TRBJ1-5; D is unresolved. The CDR3 is 12 amino acids. V gave up 4 bases and J gave up 9 bases, with 10 bases separating them. Germline V gives CDR1 SEHNR, CDR2 FQNEAQ (reference sequence). In DNA form, the CDR3 reads TGTGCCAGCAGCTCCGGAGGTAGGCCCCAGCATTTT. Translation gives CASSSGGRPQHF.

This chain connects TRBV28 to TRBJ1-4; 8 bases map to TRBD1. The CDR3 is made up of 17 amino acids. Germline V CDR1 and CDR2: MDHEN, SYDVKM. V trimming: 6 bases; J trimming: 1 base; junction bases outside the gene matches: 10. CDR3 loop: CASSSLRGLGTNEKLFF. Here the CDR3 DNA reads TGTGCCAGCAGCTCTCTCAGGGGGCTGGGAACTAATGAAAAACTGTTTTTT.

The chain couples TRBV5-1 to TRBJ1-5; D possibly corresponds to TRBD1 (5 bases). The germline V and J ends were trimmed by 1 base and 8 bases, with 16 bases remaining between them. CDR3 length: 15 amino acids. Germline CDR1 is SGHRS and CDR2 is YFSETQ. CDR3 region: CASSLSGRDFEPQHF. The CDR3 nucleotides read TGCGCCAGCAGCTTGTCTGGCAGGGATTTTGAGCCCCAGCATTTT.

J is TRBJ1-2 and V is TRBV5-1; tentative D call: TRBD1 (5 bases). Trimming took off 3 bases at V and 2 bases at J, with 14 bases between the two ends. The germline V gene has CDR1 SGHRS and CDR2 YFSETQ. This CDR3 comprises 15 residues. The CDR3 DNA follows: TGCGCCAGCAGCTCAAACGCGGGACTGAACTATGGCTACACCTTC. Amino acid sequence: CASSSNAGLNYGYTF.

The rearrangement uses TRBV5-1 and TRBJ2-2; TRBD2 agrees at 15 bases. Looked up from germline, CDR1 is SGHRS and CDR2 is YFSETQ. The CDR3 runs 19 residues. V lost 2 bases, J lost 0 bases, and 5 bases stayed unmatched. The CDR3 DNA sequence: TGCGCCAGCAGCTTACCGGGACTAGCGGGAGGATCGAACACCGGGGAGCTGTTTTTT. Translation gives CASSLPGLAGGSNTGELFF.

For the CDR3, the DNA is TGTGCCAGCAGTGAAGCGGGGACTAGCGGGAGTTCCTACAATGAGCAGTTCTTC. Its protein product is CASSEAGTSGSSYNEQFF. The rearrangement links TRBV2 to TRBJ2-1; 14 nucleotides agree with TRBD2. CDR3 length equals 18 residues. The V segment lost 0 bases and the J segment 1 base; nucleotides outside the gene matches: 2. Germline V gene sequence: CDR1 SNHLY, CDR2 FYNNEI.

The CDR3 nucleotides are TGTGCCAGTGGCAGGGGGCGCGTGGGAGATTCACCCCTCCACTTT. Protein product: CASGRGRVGDSPLHF. V and J are TRBV19 and TRBJ1-6; TRBD1 matches at 8 bases. Germline CDR1 reads LNHDA; CDR2 reads SQIVND (reference sequence). This CDR3 has 15 amino acids. V was pared by 8 bases and J by 8 bases, with 11 bases of the junction left unmatched.

This clone came up a few times. V gene TRBV2 combines with J gene TRBJ2-6, with D possibly being TRBD2 (5 bases). Trimming pared 4 bases from V and 3 bases from J, leaving 10 bases between. This CDR3 is built from 15 residues. Germline V gives CDR1 SNHLY, CDR2 FYNNEI. CDR3 residues: CASSGEGGGANVLTF. The CDR3 DNA reads as TGTGCCAGCAGTGGAGAGGGCGGTGGGGCCAACGTCCTGACTTTC.

The table lists this clone with a few counts. This chain uses TRBV7-3 with TRBJ2-5; weak D call: TRBD2 (6 bases). The germline CDR1 and CDR2 sequences are SGHTA and FQGTGA. With 1 base removed from V and 2 bases from J, the gap between germline ends came to 14 bases. This CDR3 is 16 amino acids long. CDR3 sequence: CASSLIFLARQETQYF. CDR3 bases: TGTGCCAGCAGCTTAATTTTTCTAGCGCGGCAAGAGACCCAGTACTTC.

The chain couples TRBV5-1 to TRBJ2-2, with 7 bases that match TRBD2. Germline-derived CDR1 and CDR2 are SGHRS and YFSETQ. V gave up 4 bases and J gave up 5 bases; unmatched junction bases: 8. The CDR3 has 15 residues. CDR3 nucleotide sequence: TGCGCCAGCAGCACCGCGGGGGATAATACCGGGGAGCTGTTTTTT. It is translated as CASSTAGDNTGELFF.

This chain links TRBV7-2 with TRBJ2-6; weak D call: TRBD2 (6 bases). This CDR3 contains 17 residues. Between the trimmed V and J ends, which lost 5 bases and 0 bases, there was a span of 14 bases. The germline CDR1 and CDR2 sequences are SGHTA and FQGNSA. This CDR3 reads CASSRFEGGSGANVLTF. In DNA, the CDR3 is TGTGCCAGCAGCCGTTTTGAGGGAGGCTCTGGGGCCAACGTCCTGACTTTC.